A single sample is the source of the 27 T cell receptor beta chains below, sequenced in a study of CXCR3-negative and CXCR3-positive naive CD8 T cells. The libraries of TRB cDNA were constructed through 5' RACE using UMI labels. TCRdb processed the 5' RACE reads again and assigns one entry to each CDR3 protein, with no DNA. This sample contains about 58,000 distinct CDR3 sequences. The sequencing sample was made of naive CXCR3- CD8+ T cells from blood. This sample's subset: CD45RO-CCR7+CD27+CD95- naive CD8+ T cells lacking CXCR3 (TNR3-). All receptors derive from a human donor in good health. Some clones in this sample may be carry-over from other donors' samples.

The genes are TRBV12-3 or TRBV12-4 and TRBJ2-1; the TCRdb call, TRBD1, lacks DNA for checking. The CDR3 spans 15 residues. Here the CDR3 reads CASSLGPGSYNEQFF.

The chain is built from TRBV19 and TRBJ2-7; the TCRdb D gene call, TRBD1, has no DNA to confirm it. The CDR3 has 13 amino acids. Per germline, CDR1 LNHDA and CDR2 SQIVND (reference sequence). This CDR3 reads CASSIQGSYEQYF.

This chain uses TRBV2 with TRBJ2-1; absent DNA, TCRdb's TRBD2 call cannot be checked. In germline, CDR1 is SNHLY, CDR2 FYNNEI. This CDR3 region has 12 residues. CDR3 loop: CASKRGYDEQFF.

The rearrangement links TRBV7-3 to TRBJ2-1; TCRdb's D call, TRBD2, is unchecked because there is no DNA. This CDR3 has 21 amino acids. Germline-derived CDR1 and CDR2 are SGHTA and FQGTGA. This chain's CDR3 is CASSLEVGLILAGGSYNEQFF.

The chain has TRBV28 and TRBJ2-2; the TCRdb call, TRBD1, lacks DNA for checking. Germline V CDR1 and CDR2: MDHEN, SYDVKM. The CDR3 runs to 15 residues. CDR3 sequence: CASSERKQGPGELFF.

The V call is TRBV6-4, the J call TRBJ1-2; TCRdb's D call of TRBD1 is untestable without DNA. Per the germline V gene, CDR1 is MRHNA and CDR2 is SNTAGT. The CDR3 extends over 16 amino acids. The CDR3 region is CASSDSAGRPNYGYTF.

The chain links TRBV29-1 to TRBJ2-6. CDR3 size: 16 residues. Germline V gene sequence: CDR1 SQVTM, CDR2 ANQGSEA. Here the CDR3 reads CSVEVSGSSGANVLTF.

J is TRBJ2-7 and V is TRBV29-1; TCRdb's D gene call, TRBD1, goes unchecked for lack of DNA. Germline V CDR1 and CDR2: SQVTM, ANQGSEA. This CDR3 contains 15 residues. CDR3 loop: CSVEDRGTLSYEQYF.

The V call is TRBV6-5, the J call TRBJ1-5; the TCRdb D gene call, TRBD1, has no DNA to confirm it. Germline V gene lookup returns CDR1 MNHEY and CDR2 SVGAGI. This CDR3 contains 13 residues. The CDR3 sequence: CASSSGGGQPQHF.

The gene calls are TRBV7-2 and TRBJ2-2; there is no DNA to check the TCRdb D call of TRBD2. CDR1 and CDR2 from the germline V gene are SGHTA and FQGNSA. The CDR3 is made up of 16 amino acids. The CDR3 is CASSLGKRGGREELFF.

By frequency, this clonotype registers medium-sized (0.01 to 0.1%). V usage is TRBV4-2 and J usage is TRBJ1-1. The CDR3 loop spans 18 amino acids. The germline gives CDR1 LGHNA, CDR2 YNFKEQ. This CDR3 is CASSQDFLFVAENFEAFF.

CDR3 amino acids: CASSVASPMFGNTIYF. The chain combines TRBV9 with TRBJ1-3; TCRdb selects TRBD1, and the lack of DNA leaves this call unchecked. The length of the CDR3 is 16 residues. Per germline, CDR1 SGDLS and CDR2 YYNGEE.

This chain uses TRBV18 with TRBJ2-7; the TCRdb D gene call, TRBD1, has no DNA to confirm it. Germline values: CDR1 KGHSH, CDR2 LQKENI. The length of the CDR3 is 14 residues. The CDR3 spells CASSPPDSYYEQYF.

The chain joins TRBV7-9 to TRBJ1-4; TCRdb returns TRBD1, unconfirmable since there is no DNA. The CDR3 extends over 14 amino acids. Looked up from germline, CDR1 is SEHNR and CDR2 is FQNEAQ (reference sequence). The CDR3 sequence is CASSQGQGDEKLFF.

V and J are TRBV4-3 and TRBJ2-2; no DNA is available, so the TRBD1 call from TCRdb remains unchecked. The germline CDR1 and CDR2 sequences are LGHNA and YSLEER. This CDR3 spans 20 amino acids. The CDR3 spells CASSLDARTVFRVNTGELFF.

The rearrangement uses TRBV7-9 and TRBJ2-2; with no DNA, the TCRdb D assignment of TRBD2 cannot be verified. Germline CDR1 is SEHNR and CDR2 is FQNEAQ (reference sequence). This CDR3 is built from 18 residues. CDR3 sequence reads: CASSFELAGAVNTGELFF.

CDR3: CASSVALAGTPYNEQFF. The chain carries TRBV9 and TRBJ2-1; TCRdb's D call, TRBD2, is unchecked because there is no DNA. CDR1 and CDR2 (germline): SGDLS, YYNGEE. The CDR3 covers 17 residues. Combining the CDR3 with reference TRBV9 and TRBJ2-1 gives the whole variable domain DSGVTQTPKHLITATGQRVTLRCSPRSGDLSVYWYQQSLDQGLQFLIQYYNGEERAKGNILERFSAQQFPDLHSELNLSSLELGDSALYFCASSVALAGTPYNEQFFGPGTRLTVL.

The chain carries TRBV6-2 or TRBV6-3 and TRBJ2-1; the TCRdb call, TRBD1, lacks DNA for checking. CDR3 length: 16 residues. The germline V gene has CDR1 MNHEY and CDR2 SVGEGT. The chain's CDR3 is CASSSLPGQGVNEQFF.

This chain links TRBV6-2 or TRBV6-3 with TRBJ2-1; TCRdb lists TRBD2, though no DNA is available to test this call. Germline lookup yields CDR1 MNHEY and CDR2 SVGEGT. CDR3 length equals 17 residues. The CDR3: CASSRRTSGGAYNEQFF.

The rearrangement joins TRBV7-6 to TRBJ2-7; TCRdb lists TRBD1, though no DNA is available to test this call. The CDR3 covers 18 residues. Germline loops: CDR1 SGHVS, CDR2 FNYEAQ. The CDR3 sequence is CASSLGGTGAGRAYEQYF.

V is TRBV7-9 and J is TRBJ2-7; TCRdb calls TRBD2, which cannot be checked without DNA. Germline V gene lookup returns CDR1 SEHNR and CDR2 FQNEAQ (reference sequence). The CDR3 consists of 14 residues. This CDR3 is CASSLPGLASEQYF.

This chain joins TRBV20-1 and TRBJ2-7. The CDR3 sequence is 13 residues long. The germline CDR1 and CDR2 sequences are DFQATT and SNEGSKA (reference sequence). CDR3 sequence reads: CSARDTTTYEQYF.

The J gene is TRBJ2-1, the V gene TRBV29-1. Per the germline V gene, CDR1 is SQVTM and CDR2 is ANQGSEA. The CDR3 is made up of 12 amino acids. CDR3 region: CSVMVGYNEQFF.

The chain carries TRBV6-2 or TRBV6-3 and TRBJ2-1; TCRdb lists TRBD1, though no DNA is available to test this call. CDR1 MNHEY and CDR2 SVGEGT come from the germline V gene. This CDR3 has 16 residues. The CDR3 region is CASSYETGGSHNEQFF.

This chain connects TRBV4-3 to TRBJ2-5; absent DNA, TCRdb's TRBD2 call cannot be checked. Germline V CDR1 and CDR2: LGHNA, YSLEER. The CDR3 extends over 13 amino acids. CDR3 protein: CASSQGGEETQYF.

The chain joins TRBV7-2 to TRBJ2-1; TCRdb picks TRBD2, but there is no DNA to check that call. The CDR3 contains 11 residues. Germline CDR1 is SGHTA and CDR2 is FQGNSA. Here the CDR3 reads CATTSGNEQFF.

The V gene is TRBV7-9, the J gene TRBJ2-5; TCRdb calls TRBD1, which cannot be checked without DNA. This CDR3 is 18 amino acids long. CDR1 is SEHNR, CDR2 FQNEAQ, per germline (reference sequence). Here the CDR3 reads CASSFLPGPDREQETQYF. The full variable domain, in which reference TRBV7-9 and TRBJ2-5 provide the parts outside the CDR3, is DTGVSQNPRHKITKRGQNVTFRCDPISEHNRLYWYRQTLGQGPEFLTYFQNEAQLEKSRLLSDRFSAERPKGSFSTLEIQRTEQGDSAMYLCASSFLPGPDREQETQYFGPGTRLLVL.